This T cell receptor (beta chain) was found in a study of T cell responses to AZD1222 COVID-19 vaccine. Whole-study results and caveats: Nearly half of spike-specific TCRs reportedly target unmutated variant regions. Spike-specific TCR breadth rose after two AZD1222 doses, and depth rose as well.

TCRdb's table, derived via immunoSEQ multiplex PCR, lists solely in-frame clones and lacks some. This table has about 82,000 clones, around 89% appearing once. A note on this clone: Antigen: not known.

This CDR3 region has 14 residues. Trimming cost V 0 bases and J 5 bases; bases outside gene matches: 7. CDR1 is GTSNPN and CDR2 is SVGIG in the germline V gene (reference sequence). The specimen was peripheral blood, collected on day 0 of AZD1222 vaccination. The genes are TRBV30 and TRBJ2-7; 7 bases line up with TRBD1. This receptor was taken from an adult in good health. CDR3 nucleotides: TGTGCCTGGAGTGTCGCGACAGGGTTAGACGAGCAGTACTTC. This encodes CAWSVATGLDEQYF.